The TCR beta chain described here comes from a study of response to subunit inactivated influenza vaccine. Regarding the study as a whole: Authors suggested seasonal influenza vaccinations each recruit few new T cells.

One entry per CDR3 protein, called by TCRdb with MiXCR from the RT-PCR reads. The sample lists 650,000 to 800,000 distinct CDR3 sequences; approximately 13% were seen once. For this clonotype: Its antigen is not identified.

V lost 7 bases to trimming and J lost 2 bases, with 17 bases between them. This CDR3 comprises 16 residues. This sample comprised PBMCs from blood, obtained 14 days before vaccination. The V and J genes are TRBV12-3 or TRBV12-4 and TRBJ2-2, with TRBD1 as a possible D gene (6 bases). This receptor was identified in a man in his fifties who received an inactivated influenza vaccine. Here the CDR3 reads CASTKKGGLNTGELFF. The CDR3, as DNA: TGTGCCAGCACTAAGAAAGGGGGTTTAAACACCGGGGAGCTGTTTTTT.